This TCR beta chain was captured in a study of T cells in Graves' hyperthyroidism and ophthalmopathy (dated by TCRdb to the late 2010s). Looking at the study overall: Peripheral blood was collected at initial diagnosis, before any treatment. After blood sampling, hyperthyroidism patients were treated with methimazole at a starting dose of 30 mg daily, and ophthalmopathy patients were treated with high-dose intravenous methylprednisolone. Whether ophthalmopathy could be predicted prospectively was tested in an independent validation cohort made up of under 20 hyperthyroidism patients plus 17 patients who later progressed to ophthalmopathy. According to the paper, TCR Vbeta CDR3 sequencing was carried out on approximately 140 peripheral blood samples, which came from about 45 ophthalmopathy, 75 or so hyperthyroidism and around 17 progressor patients. The study also compared thyroid tissue and blood T-cell repertoires from several Graves' hyperthyroidism patients. The 100 discovery patients were divided at random into training and test sets in a 7:3 ratio. To identify TCR V-J signatures that set the groups apart, the researchers used a discovery cohort of 90 to 100 patients, made up of approximately 43 with Graves' ophthalmopathy and 57 with stable Graves' hyperthyroidism.

In the ophthalmopathy patients, disease was moderately to severely active, with a Clinical Activity Score of 3 or more, a NOSPECS grade of 4 or more, and a duration of less than 3 months. Any patient with an uncontrolled infection, another autoimmune disease, pregnancy or lactation was excluded. Diagnoses were based on clinical symptoms, serum thyroxine and TRAb, thyroid ultrasound and orbital computed tomography. Ficoll-Paque density gradient centrifugation was used to isolate PBMCs from approximately 11 ml of fresh peripheral blood. Total RNA was extracted using Trizol reagent, and RNA quality was assessed on an Agilent 2100 Bioanalyzer. The germline V gene yields SGHTS for CDR1 and YDEGEE for CDR2. Between the V and J ends, shortened by 1 base and 7 bases respectively, the junction contains 9 bases. The CDR3 measures 14 amino acids from cysteine to phenylalanine. The only DNA kept is the CDR3, 42 bases in frame from the first base.

Notes on this clonotype: Its antigen is still unknown. No clone much larger than this one lies a single base away; base qualities are absent.

TCR beta CDR3 regions were amplified from RNA transcripts. The TCR CDR3 was subjected to a first round of RT-PCR using the HTBI primer set and the Qiagen OneStep RT-PCR kit. Libraries were constructed in a second round of multiplex PCR, after which size selection and purification were performed. The libraries were sequenced on an Illumina HiSeq2000 using paired-end 100 bp reads. The original methods were these. SOAPnuke was used to process the raw data, removing reads that contained adapters or uncalled bases, had a mean Phred below 15, or lacked an exact match to the constant primer or identifier. COPE v1.2.5 was used to merge high-quality paired reads, and clonotypes were defined as unique nucleotide sequences. MiTCR v1.1 was used to align the clonotypes against IMGT TRBV, TRBD and TRBJ reference segments. The analysis was restricted to V-J combinations with a frequency above 0.0001, which together covered 99% to 99.2% of the repertoires. A TCS score was defined as the ratio between F50 (clonal expansion) and ExV (chaos), using BLOSUM62-based TCRdist between CDR3 peptides within each V-J. Welch's t-statistics and random forest reduced just over 500 V-J features to 13, which were used in a naive Bayes classifier (R e1071). TCRdb applied fastp at Q25 and MiXCR to the public reads, then kept only in-frame beta chains. Each record represents a unique CDR3 protein, reported with the most common genes and DNA among its rows. Here the V and J calls rest on TCRdb's processing, not on the authors' analysis. The sample includes hundreds of thousands of distinct CDR3 sequences, with around 21% observed a single time. The ten largest clones add up to around a third of the sample.

Beyond this particular receptor, the publication reports: No statistical method was used to set the sample size in advance, and investigators knew the group allocation. In validation, the model predicted progression to ophthalmopathy a median of roughly 6.2 months before onset, with 65% to 71% sensitivity and 72.22% specificity. A model built on a 13 V-J signature distinguished ophthalmopathy from stable hyperthyroidism, reaching approximately 89% sensitivity and under 84% specificity in cross-validation and 80%/75% in testing. Blood samples also contained most of the expanded thyroid clonotypes (frequency above 0.001), which suggests that blood repertoires may reflect thyroid immune responses.

The V and J segments used are TRBV5-8 and TRBJ1-6; the D gene assignment is ambiguous. Material: blood. The sequence was obtained from a young man with Graves' ophthalmopathy. The CDR3 protein is CASSLSGPNSPLHF. The nucleotide sequence is given as TGTGCCAGCAGCTTGTCCGGACCCAATTCACCCCTCCACTTT.